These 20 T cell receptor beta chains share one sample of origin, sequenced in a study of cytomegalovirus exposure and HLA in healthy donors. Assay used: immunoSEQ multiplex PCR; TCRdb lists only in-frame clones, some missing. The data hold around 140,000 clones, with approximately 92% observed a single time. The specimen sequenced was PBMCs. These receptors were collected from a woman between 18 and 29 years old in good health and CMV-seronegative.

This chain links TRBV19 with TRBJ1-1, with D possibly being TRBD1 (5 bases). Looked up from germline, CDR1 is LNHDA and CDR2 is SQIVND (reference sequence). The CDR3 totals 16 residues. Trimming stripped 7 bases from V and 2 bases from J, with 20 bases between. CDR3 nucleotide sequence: TGTGCCAGTACCATCCCTTGGGCGGGGCGTAACACTGAAGCTTTCTTT. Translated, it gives CASTIPWAGRNTEAFF.

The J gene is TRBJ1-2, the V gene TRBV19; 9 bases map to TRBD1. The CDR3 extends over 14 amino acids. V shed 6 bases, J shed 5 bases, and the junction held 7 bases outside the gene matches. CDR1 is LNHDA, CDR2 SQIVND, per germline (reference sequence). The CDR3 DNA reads TGTGCCAGTAGGTTCCGGGACAGGGTTTATGGCTACACCTTC. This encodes CASRFRDRVYGYTF.

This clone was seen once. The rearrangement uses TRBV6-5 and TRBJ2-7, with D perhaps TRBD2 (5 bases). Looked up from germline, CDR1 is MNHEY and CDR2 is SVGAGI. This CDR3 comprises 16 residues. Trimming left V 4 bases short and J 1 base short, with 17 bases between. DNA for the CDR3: TGTGCCAGCAGTTTCGGGGTTGGTGGTTGGTCCTACGAGCAGTACTTC. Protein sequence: CASSFGVGGWSYEQYF.

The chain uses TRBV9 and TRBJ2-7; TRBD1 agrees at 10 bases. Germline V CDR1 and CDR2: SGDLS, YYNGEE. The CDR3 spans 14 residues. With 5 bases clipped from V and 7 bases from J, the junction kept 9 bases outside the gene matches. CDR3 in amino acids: CASSEDRGRREQYF. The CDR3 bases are TGTGCCAGCAGTGAAGACAGGGGGCGTCGGGAGCAGTACTTC.

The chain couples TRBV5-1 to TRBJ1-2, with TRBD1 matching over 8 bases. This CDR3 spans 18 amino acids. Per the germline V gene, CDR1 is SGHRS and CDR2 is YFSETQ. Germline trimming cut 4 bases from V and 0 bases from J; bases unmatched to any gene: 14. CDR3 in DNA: TGCGCCAGCAGCGAACAGGCAGGGGGCGGTAGACCTAACTATGGCTACACCTTC. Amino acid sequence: CASSEQAGGGRPNYGYTF.

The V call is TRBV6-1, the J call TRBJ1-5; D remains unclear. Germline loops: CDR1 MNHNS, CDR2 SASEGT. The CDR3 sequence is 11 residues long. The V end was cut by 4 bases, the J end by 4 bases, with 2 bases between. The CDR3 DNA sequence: TGTGCCAGCAGTGTAAATCAGCCCCAGCATTTT. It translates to CASSVNQPQHF.

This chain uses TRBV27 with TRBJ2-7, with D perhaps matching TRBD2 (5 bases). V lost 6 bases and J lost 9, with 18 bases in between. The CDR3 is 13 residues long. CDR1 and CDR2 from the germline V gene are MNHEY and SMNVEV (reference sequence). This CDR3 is CASSIRGNSRQYF. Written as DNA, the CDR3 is TGTGCCAGCAGCATACGGGGTAACTCGCGGCAGTACTTC.

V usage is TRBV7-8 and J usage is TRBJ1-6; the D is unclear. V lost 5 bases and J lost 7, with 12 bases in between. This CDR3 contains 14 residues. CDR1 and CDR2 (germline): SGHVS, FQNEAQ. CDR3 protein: CASSPWASNSPLHF. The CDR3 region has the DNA TGTGCCAGCAGCCCCTGGGCCTCAAATTCACCCCTCCACTTT.

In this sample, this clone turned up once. Here the CDR3 reads CASSGGTNTEAFF. The CDR3 DNA reads TGCGCCAGCAGCGGAGGGACGAACACTGAAGCTTTCTTT. This sequence joins TRBV5-1 and TRBJ1-1; tentative D call: TRBD1 (5 bases). Trimming left V 4 bases short and J 1 base short, with 8 bases between. From germline, CDR1 is SGHRS and CDR2 YFSETQ. The CDR3 is made up of 13 amino acids.

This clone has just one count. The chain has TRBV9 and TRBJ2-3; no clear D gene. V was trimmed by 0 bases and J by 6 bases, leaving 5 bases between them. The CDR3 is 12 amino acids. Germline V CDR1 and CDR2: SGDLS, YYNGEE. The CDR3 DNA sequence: TGTGCCAGCAGCGTAGAATCGGATACGCAGTATTTT. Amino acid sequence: CASSVESDTQYF.

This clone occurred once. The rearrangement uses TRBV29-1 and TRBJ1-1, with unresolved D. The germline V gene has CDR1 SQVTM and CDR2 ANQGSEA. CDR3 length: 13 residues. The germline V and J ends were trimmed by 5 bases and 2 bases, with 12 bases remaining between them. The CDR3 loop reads CSVRIASNTEAFF. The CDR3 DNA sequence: TGCAGCGTTCGAATTGCGAGTAACACTGAAGCTTTCTTT.

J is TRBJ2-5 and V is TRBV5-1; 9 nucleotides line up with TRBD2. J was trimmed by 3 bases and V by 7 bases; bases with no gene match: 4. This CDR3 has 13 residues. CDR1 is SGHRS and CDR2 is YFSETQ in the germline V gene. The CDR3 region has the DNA TGCGCCAGCGGGGAGCGGGGGGAAGAGACCCAGTACTTC. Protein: CASGERGEETQYF.

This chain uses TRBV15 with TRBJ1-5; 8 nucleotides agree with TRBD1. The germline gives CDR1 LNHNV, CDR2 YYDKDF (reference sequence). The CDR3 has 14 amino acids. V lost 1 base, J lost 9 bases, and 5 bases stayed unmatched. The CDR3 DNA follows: TGTGCCACCAGCAGAGGACAGGGGATTGGGCCCCAGCATTTT. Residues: CATSRGQGIGPQHF.

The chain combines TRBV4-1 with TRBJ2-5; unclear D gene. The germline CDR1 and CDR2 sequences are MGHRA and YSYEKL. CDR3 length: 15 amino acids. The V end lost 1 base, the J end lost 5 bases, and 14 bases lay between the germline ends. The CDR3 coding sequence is TGCGCCAGCAGCCAAGTTGCGGCCACGTGGGAGACCCAGTACTTC. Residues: CASSQVAATWETQYF.

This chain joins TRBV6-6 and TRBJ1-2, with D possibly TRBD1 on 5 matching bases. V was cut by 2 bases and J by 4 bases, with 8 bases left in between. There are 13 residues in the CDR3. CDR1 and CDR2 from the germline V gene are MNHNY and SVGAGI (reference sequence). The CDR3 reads CASSYDSSYGYTF. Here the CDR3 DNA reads TGTGCCAGCAGTTACGACAGCTCCTATGGCTACACCTTC.

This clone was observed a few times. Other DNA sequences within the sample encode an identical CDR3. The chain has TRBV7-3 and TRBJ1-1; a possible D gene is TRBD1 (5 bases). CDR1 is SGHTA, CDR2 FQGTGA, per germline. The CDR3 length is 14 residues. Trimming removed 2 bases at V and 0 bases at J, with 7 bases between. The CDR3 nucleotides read TGTGCCAGCAGCTTAGCGGGGGTGAACACTGAAGCTTTCTTT. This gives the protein CASSLAGVNTEAFF.

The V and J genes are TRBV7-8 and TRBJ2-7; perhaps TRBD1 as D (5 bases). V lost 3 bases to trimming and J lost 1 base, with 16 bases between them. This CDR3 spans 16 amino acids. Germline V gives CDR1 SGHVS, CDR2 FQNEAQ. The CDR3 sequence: CASSFSRQGQSYEQYF. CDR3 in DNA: TGTGCCAGCAGCTTTAGCCGGCAGGGCCAATCCTACGAGCAGTACTTC.

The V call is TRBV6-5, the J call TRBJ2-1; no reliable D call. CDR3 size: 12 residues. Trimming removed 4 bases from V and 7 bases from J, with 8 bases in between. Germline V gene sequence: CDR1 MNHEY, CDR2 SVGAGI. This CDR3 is CASSSEPNEQFF. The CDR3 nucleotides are TGTGCCAGCAGTTCCGAGCCAAATGAGCAGTTCTTC.

CDR3 loop: CASSLAGRGTDTQYF. CDR3 bases: TGTGCCAGCAGTTTAGCGGGGCGAGGGACAGATACGCAGTATTTT. The V and J genes are TRBV27 and TRBJ2-3; TRBD2 might be the D (6 bases). V was clipped by 2 bases and J by 3 bases, with 12 bases between them. This CDR3 region has 15 residues. Germline loops: CDR1 MNHEY, CDR2 SMNVEV (reference sequence).

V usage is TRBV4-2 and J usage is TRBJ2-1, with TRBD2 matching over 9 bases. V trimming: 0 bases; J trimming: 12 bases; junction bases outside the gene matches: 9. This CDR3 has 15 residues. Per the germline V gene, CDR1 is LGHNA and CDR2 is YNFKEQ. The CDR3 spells CASSQEAASGEGQFF. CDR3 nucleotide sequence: TGTGCCAGCAGCCAAGAGGCGGCTAGCGGGGAGGGGCAGTTCTTC.